This T cell receptor beta chain was recorded in a study of shared clonotypes between healthy human individuals. Study-level points and caveats: In several donors, roughly 5.2% of naive CD4 clonotypes appeared in common.

The table came from immunoSEQ multiplex PCR; TCRdb's copy has only in-frame clones and leaves some out. The profile shows some 2.1 million clones, around 96% of them singletons. Worth noting for this clone: Antigen unknown.

Terminally differentiated effector memory CD45RA+ cells were left out of the naive CD8 fraction, which was CD45RO-negative and positively selected for CCR7. The sample consisted of naive CD8+ T cells sorted from blood. This receptor was obtained from a man aged 18 to 29 in good health.

The CDR3 nucleotides read TGTGCCAGCAGCAACCAGAGGGCAGATACGCAGTATTTT. This sequence encodes CASSNQRADTQYF. The chain uses TRBV5-4 and TRBJ2-3; possibly TRBD2 for D (5 bases). CDR3 length: 13 residues. Trimming removed 4 bases from V and 4 bases from J, with 10 bases in between. Germline CDR1 SGHNT, CDR2 YYREEE (reference sequence).